This entry features one T cell receptor beta chain sequence. Its antigen specificity is not known. No qualities accompany the bases; no much larger clone lies one base away. Trimming removed 4 bases from V and 5 bases from J, leaving 11 bases between the germline ends. Taken from cysteine to phenylalanine, the CDR3 has 13 residues. Left in the record is the CDR3 DNA by itself, 39 bases read in frame from the first base. CDR1 and CDR2 (ENHRY, SYGVKD) derive from the germline V gene. This sample is part of a study of blood T cell repertoires in COVID-19 (dated by TCRdb to the early 2020s). Study-level background: The collaborator samples originated in the United States, Italy and Spain and spanned the acute and convalescent phases of COVID-19. The prospective study material was composed of cDNA or gDNA derived from T cells, B-cell-depleted T cells, or PBMCs. Deeply sampled blood TCRbeta repertoires from subjects exposed to, actively infected with, or recovered from COVID-19 were included in the dataset. A freely available public database, intended as a resource for researchers studying the immune response to SARS-CoV-2, is where the repertoires were released. The samples were drawn from two sources: the first 160 participants of the ongoing ImmuneRACE study, and 1,200 or so subjects contributed by 6 global collaborators. Sample metadata almost always included a de-identified subject ID, COVID-19 status, age in years and sex. Where available, HLA class I and class II types were obtained from metadata supplied by the sample provider rather than from assay-based typing.

The immunoSEQ Assay, a bias-controlled multiplex PCR, was used to amplify TCRbeta CDR3 regions from genomic DNA. On the authors' methods: The number of nucleated cells in each sample was estimated by amplification of reference gene primers within the assay. Sequence reads were collapsed and filtered to measure the absolute abundance of every unique TCRbeta CDR3 rearrangement. For each sample, productive Simpson clonality was calculated as the square root of Simpson's diversity index over productive rearrangements. TCRdb holds this immuneACCESS table with in-frame rearrangements only. Some clones are missing; in checked studies, unresolved V genes explain under half, and the rest has no known cause. That table gives V, J and clone size, and the DNA gave D and trimming. The sample table lists 230,000 or so clones, about 86% of them with a count of one. The ten largest clones add up to roughly 8.7% of the sample.

Paper-wide results and their limitations: How much clinical and demographic metadata was included differed by source and by participant, and the metadata was provided uncurated.

Whole blood was collected in K2EDTA tubes by collaborating institutions according to the institutions' own protocols. Collaborator samples were shipped for TCRbeta analysis as frozen whole blood, isolated PBMCs, or DNA extracted from either sample type. The rearrangement combines TRBV10-3 with TRBJ1-1, with the D gene not clear enough to name. The source material was peripheral blood. The TCR comes from a man aged 40-50 years with active or convalescent COVID-19. In nucleotides, the sequence is TGTGCCATCAGTGCCTCTAGCGGGACTGAAGCTTTCTTT. This is translated as CAISASSGTEAFF.